This T cell receptor beta chain was profiled in a study of blood T cell repertoires in COVID-19. Overall study context: Acute and convalescent COVID-19 samples came from the United States, Italy and Spain. In each case, the material was cDNA or gDNA derived from T cells, B-cell-depleted T cells, or PBMCs.

Germline V lookup: CDR1 GTSNPN, CDR2 SVGIG (reference sequence). The CDR3 contains 15 residues. Trimming left V 1 base short and J 7 bases short, with 16 bases between. Per the original methods: Nucleated cell counts were estimated from reference gene primer amplification. Sequenced by immunoSEQ multiplex PCR; TCRdb stores in-frame clones only, minus some. Clone size and the V and J calls come from that table; the DNA yielded D and trimming. The sample yields about 330,000 clones, about nine tenths seen once. This chain connects TRBV30 to TRBJ1-4; a weak D match, TRBD1 (5 bases). What was sequenced was peripheral blood. The clonotype comes from a man under 40 with COVID-19, enrolled during active disease. CDR3 nucleotide sequence: TGTGCCTGGAGTGCCGGGCGGGGGATCGGTGAAAAACTGTTTTTT. This gives the protein CAWSAGRGIGEKLFF.